The 26 T cell receptor beta chains presented below share a single source sample, sequenced in a study of identical twins. TCRdb ran MiXCR on the 5' RACE reads and lists one entry per CDR3 protein. Here the sample spans hundreds of thousands of distinct CDR3 sequences, approximately 8% being singletons. These records were also assigned to another study, of yellow fever vaccine responses in identical twins.

Sequencing was done on a sample of memory (CD45RO+) T cells sorted from blood. The source of these receptors is a woman aged 18-30 years in good health.

In its sample, this clonotype was seen many times. The chain is built from TRBV5-1 and TRBJ2-1; D may match TRBD1 or TRBD2 (6 bases each). The length of the CDR3 is 16 residues. Per the germline V gene, CDR1 is SGHRS and CDR2 is YFSETQ. V lost 4 bases and J lost 9, with 23 bases in between. This chain's CDR3 is CASSTSGGAGFVEQFF. Written as DNA, the CDR3 is TGCGCCAGCAGCACCTCCGGGGGCGCGGGGTTCGTTGAGCAGTTCTTC.

J is TRBJ2-1 and V is TRBV7-9; TRBD2 matches at 15 bases. The V and J ends lost 4 bases and 8 bases, in that order; junction bases with no gene match: 9. Germline V gene sequence: CDR1 SEHNR, CDR2 FQNEAQ (reference sequence). The CDR3 consists of 17 residues. CDR3 region: CASSYGLAGGLRHEQFF. Here the CDR3 DNA reads TGTGCCAGCAGCTACGGACTAGCGGGAGGGCTAAGGCATGAGCAGTTCTTC.

V usage is TRBV6-1 and J usage is TRBJ2-7, with 7 nucleotides matching TRBD1. CDR1 and CDR2 from the germline V gene are MNHNS and SASEGT. The junction had 10 bases not matched to a gene; V was cut back by 7 bases and J by 1 base. This CDR3 has 15 amino acids. In nucleotides, the CDR3 is TGTGCCAGCAATGATCGTACAGGGGAGTCCTACGAGCAGTACTTC. Its translation is CASNDRTGESYEQYF.

The table lists this clonotype with many counts. The chain links TRBV24-1 to TRBJ1-4; D remains ambiguous. The CDR3 covers 13 residues. In germline, CDR1 is KGHDR, CDR2 SFDVKD. Trimming left V 6 bases short and J 8 bases short, with 12 bases between. The CDR3 nucleotides are TGTGCCACCAGTCCACCAGGTGGGGAAAAACTGTTTTTT. It is translated as CATSPPGGEKLFF.

The chain joins TRBV6-5 to TRBJ2-1; the match to TRBD1 covers 10 bases. The CDR3 is made up of 16 amino acids. Germline values: CDR1 MNHEY, CDR2 SVGAGI. The V gene end was trimmed by 4 bases and the J gene end by 7 bases; junction bases not matched to a gene: 10. CDR3 nucleotide sequence: TGTGCCAGCAGTTCCCAACCGGGACAGGGGTTTAATGAGCAGTTCTTC. As protein: CASSSQPGQGFNEQFF.

This clonotype was seen a few times. V gene TRBV20-1 combines with J gene TRBJ2-1, with TRBD2 matching 9 bases. V dropped 0 bases and J dropped 9; count of bases not matched to a gene: 12. The CDR3 contains 16 residues. Germline lookup yields CDR1 DFQATT and CDR2 SNEGSKA (reference sequence). The CDR3 coding sequence is TGCAGTGCTAGAGATGGCCTAGCGGGGAGAGAGATTGAGCAGTTCTTC. Translated: CSARDGLAGREIEQFF.

This clonotype was found many times. J is TRBJ2-7 and V is TRBV28, with 8 bases fitting TRBD1. The CDR3 spans 16 residues. From germline, CDR1 is MDHEN and CDR2 SYDVKM. The junction had 13 bases not matched to a gene; V was cut back by 5 bases and J by 4 bases. In nucleotides, the CDR3 is TGTGCCAGCAGTCTTAGTCCCGGGACAGGAATGTACGAGCAGTACTTC. This translates into CASSLSPGTGMYEQYF.

By proportion, this clonotype is medium-sized. The chain couples TRBV12-3 or TRBV12-4 to TRBJ2-1, with 9 nucleotides matching TRBD2. V was pared by 3 bases and J by 2 bases, with 11 bases of the junction left unmatched. The CDR3 loop spans 18 amino acids. CDR3 bases: TGTGCCAGCAGTTTGTGGGCTAGCGGGATTCTTACCTACAATGAGCAGTTCTTC. It specifies CASSLWASGILTYNEQFF.

There are a few counts of this clonotype. The V gene is TRBV5-1, the J gene TRBJ1-1; TRBD1 is a possible D gene (5 bases). V lost 4 bases and J lost 1, with 14 bases in between. The CDR3 length is 15 residues. Germline CDR1 reads SGHRS; CDR2 reads YFSETQ. The CDR3: CASSLSTGPNTEAFF. The CDR3 DNA reads TGCGCCAGCAGCCTGAGTACAGGACCGAACACTGAAGCTTTCTTT.

This clonotype was seen repeatedly, ten times or more. The chain links TRBV24-1 to TRBJ2-1, with 8 bases matching TRBD2. Germline loops: CDR1 KGHDR, CDR2 SFDVKD. The CDR3 length is 13 residues. V lost 6 bases and J lost 7; bases outside the gene matches: 4. Here the CDR3 DNA reads TGTGCCACCAGTCTGGGACTAGAGAATGAGCAGTTCTTC. This translates into CATSLGLENEQFF.

The genes are TRBV4-2 and TRBJ2-3; 7 bases fit TRBD2. The V segment lost 6 bases and the J segment 2 bases; nucleotides outside the gene matches: 8. Germline assignment: CDR1 LGHNA and CDR2 YNFKEQ. There are 15 residues in the CDR3. The chain's CDR3 is CASRKGGGDTDTQYF. For the CDR3, the DNA is TGTGCCAGCAGGAAGGGCGGGGGAGACACAGATACGCAGTATTTT.

This clonotype was counted a few times. The rearrangement links TRBV20-1 to TRBJ1-2; unclear D gene. Germline CDR1 and CDR2: DFQATT and SNEGSKA (reference sequence). Trimming left V 5 bases short and J 4 bases short, with 8 bases between. This CDR3 is built from 11 residues. The CDR3 reads CSADGVYGYTF. The CDR3 nucleotides read TGCAGTGCTGACGGGGTCTATGGCTACACCTTC.

This clonotype appeared a few times. The chain joins TRBV20-1 to TRBJ2-7, with 11 bases aligning to TRBD2. The CDR3 has 15 amino acids. The trim removed 6 bases at V and 4 bases at J, leaving 11 bases unmatched. Germline CDR1 reads DFQATT; CDR2 reads SNEGSKA (reference sequence). The DNA for the CDR3 is TGCAGTGCCCATAAATTAGCGGGAGGGCCTTACGAGCAGTACTTC. It codes for CSAHKLAGGPYEQYF.

This clonotype was detected many times. The V gene is TRBV5-1, the J gene TRBJ2-7, with D unresolved. Trimming cost V 0 bases and J 2 bases, with 6 bases left between them. This CDR3 contains 13 residues. The germline V gene has CDR1 SGHRS and CDR2 YFSETQ. The CDR3, as DNA: TGCGCCAGCAGCTTGGACAGCACCTACGAGCAGTACTTC. It translates to CASSLDSTYEQYF. Full variable domain (rest looked up from reference TRBV5-1 and TRBJ2-7): KAGVTQTPRYLIKTRGQQVTLSCSPISGHRSVSWYQQTPGQGLQFLFEYFSETQRNKGNFPGRFSGRQFSNSRSEMNVSTLELGDSALYLCASSLDSTYEQYFGPGTRLTVT.

The chain employs TRBV15 and TRBJ2-1; no firm D call. Germline V CDR1 and CDR2: LNHNV, YYDKDF (reference sequence). The CDR3 runs 14 residues. Trimming removed 2 bases from V and 8 bases from J, with 13 bases in between. CDR3 sequence (DNA): TGTGCCACCAGCAGAAATCAAAGGGTCGATGAGCAGTTCTTC. Its protein is CATSRNQRVDEQFF. Together with reference TRBV15 and TRBJ2-1, the CDR3 gives the full variable domain: DAMVIQNPRYQVTQFGKPVTLSCSQTLNHNVMYWYQQKSSQAPKLLFHYYDKDFNNEADTPDNFQSRRPNTSFCFLDIRSPGLGDTAMYLCATSRNQRVDEQFFGPGTRLTVL.

The V gene is TRBV19, the J gene TRBJ2-1; 9 positions match TRBD2. Germline CDR1 is LNHDA and CDR2 is SQIVND (reference sequence). This CDR3 has 16 residues. The V segment lost 1 base and the J segment 7 bases; nucleotides outside the gene matches: 8. CDR3 in amino acids: CASSIVGGGASNEQFF. The CDR3 region has the DNA TGTGCCAGTAGTATAGTGGGCGGGGGGGCTTCGAATGAGCAGTTCTTC.

This clonotype was observed many times. In DNA form, the CDR3 reads TGCGCCAGCAGCCAACTTGGCGGGACCGGGGAGCTGTTTTTT. Residues: CASSQLGGTGELFF. The rearrangement links TRBV4-1 to TRBJ2-2; a weak D match, TRBD2 (5 bases). The CDR3 runs to 14 residues. V was trimmed by 2 bases and J by 5 bases, leaving 9 bases between them. Germline CDR1 reads MGHRA; CDR2 reads YSYEKL.

In this sample, this clonotype turned up many times. The chain uses TRBV20-1 and TRBJ2-1; 14 positions match TRBD2. V was clipped by 1 base and J by 6 bases; unmatched bases: 11. CDR1 is DFQATT and CDR2 is SNEGSKA in the germline V gene (reference sequence). This CDR3 contains 18 residues. CDR3 coding DNA: TGCAGTGCTAGAGCCAGCCCGGGACTAGCGGGAGCGGGCAATGAGCAGTTCTTC. Residues: CSARASPGLAGAGNEQFF.

This clonotype has at least ten counts. The gene calls are TRBV7-8 and TRBJ2-7; TRBD2 agrees at 7 bases. The V and J ends lost 5 bases and 1 base, in that order; junction bases with no gene match: 8. Germline-derived CDR1 and CDR2 are SGHVS and FQNEAQ. This CDR3 spans 15 amino acids. For the CDR3, the DNA is TGTGCCAGCAGCCCAGCGGGACTACTATCCTACGAGCAGTACTTC. Translated: CASSPAGLLSYEQYF.

This clonotype was seen repeatedly, ten times or more. The J gene is TRBJ1-5, the V gene TRBV10-3, with 7 bases aligning to TRBD1. The germline gives CDR1 ENHRY, CDR2 SYGVKD. CDR3 length: 14 amino acids. The junction had 7 bases not matched to a gene; V was cut back by 10 bases and J by 1 base. The CDR3 sequence: CASRGTVSNQPQHF. CDR3 DNA: TGTGCCAGCCGCGGGACAGTAAGCAATCAGCCCCAGCATTTT.

This clonotype has a count of ten or more. The chain combines TRBV20-1 with TRBJ1-1, with a weak D call TRBD1 (5 bases). The germline V gene has CDR1 DFQATT and CDR2 SNEGSKA (reference sequence). This CDR3 region has 13 residues. V shed 4 bases and J shed 3 bases, with 12 bases lying between them. The CDR3 reads CSANEGGDTEAFF. The CDR3 DNA reads as TGCAGTGCTAACGAGGGAGGGGACACTGAAGCTTTCTTT.

This clonotype was seen repeatedly, ten times or more. This rearrangement joins TRBV28 to TRBJ1-6; weak D call: TRBD1 (6 bases). The CDR3 covers 16 residues. Germline V CDR1 and CDR2: MDHEN, SYDVKM. V lost 6 bases and J 6 bases, leaving 18 bases between the germline ends. CDR3 sequence reads: CASSPVGQSINSPLHF. The CDR3 DNA is TGTGCCAGCAGCCCGGTAGGACAGAGCATTAATTCACCCCTCCACTTT.

This chain links TRBV4-1 with TRBJ2-5; tentative D call: TRBD2 (6 bases). The germline CDR1 and CDR2 sequences are MGHRA and YSYEKL. The ends were cut back, 2 bases at V and 2 bases at J, with 9 bases in the middle. The CDR3 is 14 amino acids. CDR3 DNA: TGCGCCAGCAGCCAACCACTAGCTCAAGAGACCCAGTACTTC. Encoded protein: CASSQPLAQETQYF.

This clonotype has ten or more counts. The chain links TRBV12-3 or TRBV12-4 to TRBJ1-1; tentative D call: TRBD1 (6 bases). Trimming took off 6 bases at V and 10 bases at J, with 15 bases between the two ends. CDR3 size: 12 residues. CDR3 in amino acids: CASRPQGLGAFF. DNA of the CDR3: TGTGCCAGCAGACCACAGGGACTTGGAGCTTTCTTT.

This clonotype has only one observation. The chain is built from TRBV28 and TRBJ1-2; D is possibly TRBD1 (5 bases). V was cut by 6 bases and J by 7 bases, with 12 bases left in between. CDR1 and CDR2 from the germline V gene are MDHEN and SYDVKM. The CDR3 loop spans 12 amino acids. CDR3 sequence: CASSPRTRGYTF. CDR3 nucleotide sequence: TGTGCCAGCAGCCCGAGGACACGTGGCTACACCTTC.

This rearrangement joins TRBV4-1 to TRBJ2-3, with 7 bases that match TRBD2. The ends lost 1 base at V and 1 base at J; junction bases unmatched: 2. Germline V gene sequence: CDR1 MGHRA, CDR2 YSYEKL. This CDR3 spans 15 amino acids. Written as DNA, the CDR3 is TGCGCCAGCAGCCAAGTACGGGGGGGCACAGATACGCAGTATTTT. Amino acids: CASSQVRGGTDTQYF.